The clone carrying this T cell receptor beta chain has at least ten counts. TCRdb ran MiXCR on the 5' RACE reads and lists one entry per CDR3 protein. Found here are around 80,000 distinct CDR3 sequences, around 13% of them singletons; the top ten hold 5.5% to 7.5%. This record belongs to a study of early T cells in non-severe SARS-CoV-2 infection. Sequencing was done on a sample of whole blood. The sequence derives from an adult who was a healthcare worker with PCR-confirmed SARS-CoV-2 infection or an uninfected control (not recorded which).

The CDR3 region has the DNA TGTGCCAGCAGTTTGAGGAACTATGGCTACACCTTC. As protein: CASSLRNYGYTF. The chain is built from TRBV12-3 or TRBV12-4 and TRBJ1-2, with unresolved D. The V end was cut by 3 bases, the J end by 2 bases, with 4 bases between. The CDR3 is 12 amino acids.